The 19 T cell receptor beta chains listed next were all sequenced from one sample in a study of blood T cell repertoires in COVID-19. Some clones are missing from TCRdb's copy, which holds only in-frame ones; the method was immunoSEQ multiplex PCR. The table has some 260,000 clones, approximately 90% seen once. Sequenced sample: peripheral blood. Receptor source: a woman aged 30 to 39 with COVID-19, enrolled during active disease.

The chain recombines TRBV25-1 with TRBJ2-2; a weak D match, TRBD2 (6 bases). V dropped 4 bases and J dropped 5 bases, with 14 bases sitting between them. The CDR3 has 15 residues. From germline, CDR1 is MGHDK and CDR2 SYGVNS. CDR3 residues: CASSGPGRGTGELFF. For the CDR3, the DNA is TGTGCCAGCAGTGGCCCCGGCCGGGGGACCGGGGAGCTGTTTTTT.

This clone came up once. The chain joins TRBV9 to TRBJ2-4; 12 bases align to TRBD2. J lost 0 bases, V lost 0 bases, and 4 bases had no gene match. CDR1 SGDLS and CDR2 YYNGEE come from the germline V gene. This CDR3 has 18 amino acids. The CDR3 region is CASSVGLAGELAKNIQYF. CDR3 in DNA: TGTGCCAGCAGCGTAGGACTAGCGGGGGAGCTAGCCAAAAACATTCAGTACTTC.

This sequence joins TRBV6-2 or TRBV6-3 and TRBJ2-6; 7 bases are shared with TRBD1. There are 15 residues in the CDR3. The germline V gene encodes CDR1 MNHEY and CDR2 SVGEGT. V gave up 5 bases and J gave up 2 bases; unmatched junction bases: 3. As DNA, the CDR3 is TGTGCCAGCAGTAACCAGGGGGCTGGGGCCAACGTCCTGACTTTC. This sequence encodes CASSNQGAGANVLTF.

This clone was seen a handful of times. The chain employs TRBV7-9 and TRBJ2-1; D is possibly TRBD1 (5 bases). Germline V gene data show CDR1 as SEHNR and CDR2 as FQNEAQ (reference sequence). This CDR3 is built from 17 residues. V was shortened by 4 bases and J by 8 bases, with 24 bases between the two germline ends. CDR3 sequence: CASSYGIMGLRFDEQFF. Here the CDR3 DNA reads TGTGCCAGCAGCTACGGCATAATGGGGCTTCGGTTTGATGAGCAGTTCTTC.

The rearrangement uses TRBV11-2 and TRBJ2-1; D is uncertain. V lost 4 bases, J lost 4 bases, and 5 bases lay in between. The CDR3 is made up of 12 amino acids. Germline assignment: CDR1 SGHAT and CDR2 FQNNGV. In DNA form, the CDR3 reads TGTGCCAGCAGCTCTCTGTACAATGAGCAGTTCTTC. As protein: CASSSLYNEQFF.

The rearrangement uses TRBV27 and TRBJ2-3; 14 nucleotides line up with TRBD2. CDR1 is MNHEY, CDR2 SMNVEV, per germline (reference sequence). CDR3 length: 19 amino acids. Unmatched junction bases numbered 14, after V lost 5 bases and J lost 4 bases. DNA of the CDR3: TGTGCCAGCAGTGCTTGGGGGGGACTAGCGGGAGTCTTCGCAGATACGCAGTATTTT. It is translated as CASSAWGGLAGVFADTQYF.

The chain joins TRBV18 to TRBJ1-5; the match to TRBD1 covers 7 bases. The V and J ends lost 1 base and 3 bases, in that order; junction bases with no gene match: 3. The CDR3 covers 15 residues. CDR1 is KGHSH and CDR2 is LQKENI in the germline V gene. This CDR3 is CASSPRGQLNQPQHF. The CDR3 DNA reads TGTGCCAGCTCACCACGGGGACAGCTCAATCAGCCCCAGCATTTT.

This clone was observed once. V gene TRBV28 combines with J gene TRBJ1-5, with D possibly being TRBD1 (5 bases). The germline V and J ends were trimmed by 3 bases and 0 bases, with 9 bases remaining between them. CDR3 length: 15 residues. In germline, CDR1 is MDHEN, CDR2 SYDVKM. CDR3 in DNA: TGTGCCAGCAGTTTTACAGGTTATAGCAATCAGCCCCAGCATTTT. Residues: CASSFTGYSNQPQHF.

The chain is built from TRBV7-2 and TRBJ1-3; D ambiguous. The CDR3 is 17 amino acids. The ends were cut back, 3 bases at V and 0 bases at J, with 15 bases in the middle. The germline V gene has CDR1 SGHTA and CDR2 FQGNSA. The CDR3, as DNA: TGTGCCAGCAGCTTCCGACACCCCGTTCACTCTGGAAACACCATATATTTT. Its protein product is CASSFRHPVHSGNTIYF.

The genes are TRBV5-4 and TRBJ1-3; 9 nucleotides align to TRBD1. Germline loops: CDR1 SGHNT, CDR2 YYREEE (reference sequence). CDR3 size: 16 residues. The ends lost 5 bases at V and 4 bases at J; junction bases unmatched: 10. The CDR3 loop reads CASSSGTGRRGNTIYF. CDR3 bases: TGTGCCAGCAGTTCCGGGACAGGGAGAAGGGGAAACACCATATATTTT.

The chain uses TRBV2 and TRBJ1-4, with D hard to call. The V gene lost 5 bases and the J gene lost 5 bases, with 21 bases spanning the gap. Germline V gives CDR1 SNHLY, CDR2 FYNNEI. CDR3 size: 17 residues. CDR3 nucleotides: TGTGCCAGCAGTCCGTCAGGACTCCGCCTGGGGAATGAAAAACTGTTTTTT. As protein: CASSPSGLRLGNEKLFF. The variable domain in full, with the rest retrieved from reference TRBV2 and TRBJ1-4, is EPEVTQTPSHQVTQMGQEVILRCVPISNHLYFYWYRQILGQKVEFLVSFYNNEISEKSEIFDDQFSVERPDGSNFTLKIRSTKLEDSAMYFCASSPSGLRLGNEKLFFGSGTQLSVL.

This chain connects TRBV19 to TRBJ2-2; 7 nucleotides agree with TRBD1. The CDR3 totals 19 residues. CDR1 LNHDA and CDR2 SQIVND come from the germline V gene (reference sequence). With V trimmed by 2 bases and J by 5 bases, 17 bases remained unmatched. CDR3: CASSITGARAGGSTGELFF. DNA of the CDR3: TGTGCCAGTAGTATAACCGGTGCTCGGGCAGGGGGATCAACCGGGGAGCTGTTTTTT.

The rearrangement joins TRBV28 to TRBJ1-4; perhaps TRBD1 as D (6 bases). Germline CDR1 is MDHEN and CDR2 is SYDVKM. The CDR3 runs 15 residues. Between the trimmed V and J ends, which lost 10 bases and 3 bases, there was a span of 18 bases. CDR3 nucleotide sequence: TGTGCCACACGGAGGGGGGGCGCAGCTAATGAAAAACTGTTTTTT. Its protein product is CATRRGGAANEKLFF.

The V gene is TRBV6-2 or TRBV6-3, the J gene TRBJ2-7; D gene uncertain. Germline V gene lookup returns CDR1 MNHEY and CDR2 SVGEGT. With 2 bases removed from V and 6 bases from J, the gap between germline ends came to 8 bases. CDR3 length: 12 residues. The CDR3 DNA follows: TGTGCCAGCAGTTACACTCGTTTCGAGCAGTACTTC. It codes for CASSYTRFEQYF.

This rearrangement joins TRBV27 to TRBJ1-2; 7 bases align to TRBD1. CDR1 and CDR2 (germline): MNHEY, SMNVEV (reference sequence). The CDR3 totals 16 residues. J gave up 4 bases and V 5 bases, and 13 bases lay outside the gene matches. Written as DNA, the CDR3 is TGTGCCAGCAGTCCTATGGGAGGAGGGGGCGGCTATGGCTACACCTTC. Its protein is CASSPMGGGGGYGYTF.

The gene calls are TRBV6-5 and TRBJ1-1, with TRBD1 matching 10 bases. The CDR3 totals 14 residues. Germline assignment: CDR1 MNHEY and CDR2 SVGAGI. Losses at the gene ends were 4 bases for V and 3 bases for J; bases not matched to a gene: 2. CDR3 DNA: TGTGCCAGCAGTTCTGGGACAGGGGACACTGAAGCTTTCTTT. It translates to CASSSGTGDTEAFF.

This clone was detected only once. The chain carries TRBV5-6 and TRBJ1-2; no reliable D call. The germline gives CDR1 SGHDT, CDR2 YYEEEE. V was shortened by 0 bases and J by 5 bases, with 11 bases between the two germline ends. CDR3 size: 14 residues. CDR3 in DNA: TGTGCCAGCAGCTTGGGGCCCGCGAGGTATGGCTACACCTTC. It is translated as CASSLGPARYGYTF.

There are a few counts of this clone. The chain is built from TRBV19 and TRBJ1-2; 8 bases fit TRBD1. V was clipped by 5 bases and J by 8 bases; unmatched bases: 4. The germline V gene encodes CDR1 LNHDA and CDR2 SQIVND (reference sequence). This CDR3 spans 12 amino acids. The CDR3 loop is CASSPGQGGYTF. The CDR3 region has the DNA TGTGCCAGTAGTCCCGGACAGGGCGGCTACACCTTC. Full variable domain (missing parts from reference TRBV19 and TRBJ1-2): DGGITQSPKYLFRKEGQNVTLSCEQNLNHDAMYWYRQDPGQGLRLIYYSQIVNDFQKGDIAEGYSVSREKKESFPLTVTSAQKNPTAFYLCASSPGQGGYTFGSGTRLTVV.

The chain joins TRBV10-3 to TRBJ2-5; unclear D gene. The CDR3 length is 13 residues. Germline lookup yields CDR1 ENHRY and CDR2 SYGVKD. V lost 3 bases and J 4 bases, leaving 9 bases between the germline ends. This chain's CDR3 is CAISDPLAETQYF. DNA for the CDR3: TGTGCCATCAGTGACCCCCTGGCAGAGACCCAGTACTTC.